This TCR beta chain is drawn from a study of sequential checkpoint blockade in melanoma. As for the study in general: Each arm's sequence ended with maintenance nivolumab.

Treatment specified: randomized to nivolumab then ipilimumab (arm A) or the reverse (arm B). Live CD3+CD8+ CD19− CD56− cells were sorted from PBMCs. Deletions cut 6 bases from V and 0 bases from J, with 18 bases between. The CDR3 is made up of 17 amino acids. Germline CDR1 is MNHEY and CDR2 is SMNVEV (reference sequence). TCRdb's copy holds only in-frame clones and misses some; the assay was immunoSEQ multiplex PCR. This table holds approximately 31,000 clones, 75% to 90% found once. The sequence derives from a human donor with melanoma. V and J are TRBV27 and TRBJ1-5; possible D gene TRBD1, 6 bases. The specimen comprised CD8+ T cells sorted from blood (inferred from file names), sampled from a patient given nivolumab and ipilimumab in sequence. DNA for the CDR3: TGTGCCAGCAGCCCCCCCGGGGGGCCAGCTAGCAATCAGCCCCAGCATTTT. It encodes CASSPPGGPASNQPQHF.